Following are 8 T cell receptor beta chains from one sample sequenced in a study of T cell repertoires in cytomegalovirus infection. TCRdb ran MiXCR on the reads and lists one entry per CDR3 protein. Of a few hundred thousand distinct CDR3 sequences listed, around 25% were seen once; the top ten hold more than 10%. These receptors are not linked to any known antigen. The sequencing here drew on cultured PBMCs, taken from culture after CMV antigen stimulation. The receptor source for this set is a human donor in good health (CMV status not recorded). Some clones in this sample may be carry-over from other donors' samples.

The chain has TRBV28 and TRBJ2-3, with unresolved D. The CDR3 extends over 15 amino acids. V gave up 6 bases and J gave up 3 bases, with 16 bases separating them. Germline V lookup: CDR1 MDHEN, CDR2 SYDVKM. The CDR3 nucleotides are TGTGCCAGCAGCCCCGGCGCGAGTGGGACAGATACGCAGTATTTT. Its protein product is CASSPGASGTDTQYF.

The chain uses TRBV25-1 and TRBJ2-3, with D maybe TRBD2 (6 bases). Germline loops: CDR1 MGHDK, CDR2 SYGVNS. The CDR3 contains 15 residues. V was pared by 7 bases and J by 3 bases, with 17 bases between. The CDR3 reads CASTLGRRVTDTQYF. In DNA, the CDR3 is TGTGCCAGCACCCTCGGGAGACGAGTGACAGATACGCAGTATTTT.

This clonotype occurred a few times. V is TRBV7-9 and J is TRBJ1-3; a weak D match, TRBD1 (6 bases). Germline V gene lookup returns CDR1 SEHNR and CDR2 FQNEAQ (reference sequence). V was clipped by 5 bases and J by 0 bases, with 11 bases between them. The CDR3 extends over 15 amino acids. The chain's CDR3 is CASSATGSSGNTIYF. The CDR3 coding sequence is TGTGCCAGCAGCGCCACAGGGTCCTCTGGAAACACCATATATTTT.

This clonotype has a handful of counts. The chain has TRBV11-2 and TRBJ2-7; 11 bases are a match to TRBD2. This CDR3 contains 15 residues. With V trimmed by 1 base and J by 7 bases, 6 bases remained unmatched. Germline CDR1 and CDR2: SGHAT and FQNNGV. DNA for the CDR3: TGTGCCAGCAGCTTAGGGGTCCTAGCGGGGGGAGAGCAGTACGTC. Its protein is CASSLGVLAGGEQYV.

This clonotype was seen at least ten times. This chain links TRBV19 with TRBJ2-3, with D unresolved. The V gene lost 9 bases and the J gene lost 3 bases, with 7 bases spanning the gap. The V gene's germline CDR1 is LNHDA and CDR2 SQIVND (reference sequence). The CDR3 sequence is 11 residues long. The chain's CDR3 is CASSITDTQYF. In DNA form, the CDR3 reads TGTGCCAGCAGCATAACAGATACGCAGTATTTT.

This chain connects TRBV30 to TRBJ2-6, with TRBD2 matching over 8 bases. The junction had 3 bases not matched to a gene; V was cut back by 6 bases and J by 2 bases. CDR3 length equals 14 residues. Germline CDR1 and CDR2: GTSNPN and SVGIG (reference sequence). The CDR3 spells CACPGRAGANVLTF. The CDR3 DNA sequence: TGTGCCTGCCCCGGGAGGGCTGGGGCCAACGTCCTGACTTTC.

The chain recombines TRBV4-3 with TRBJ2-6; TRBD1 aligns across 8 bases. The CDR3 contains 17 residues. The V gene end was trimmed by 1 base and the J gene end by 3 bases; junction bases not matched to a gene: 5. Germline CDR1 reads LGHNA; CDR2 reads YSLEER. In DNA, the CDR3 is TGCGCCAGCAGCCAAGGACAGGGGCTTTTTGGGGCCAACGTCCTGACTTTC. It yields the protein CASSQGQGLFGANVLTF.

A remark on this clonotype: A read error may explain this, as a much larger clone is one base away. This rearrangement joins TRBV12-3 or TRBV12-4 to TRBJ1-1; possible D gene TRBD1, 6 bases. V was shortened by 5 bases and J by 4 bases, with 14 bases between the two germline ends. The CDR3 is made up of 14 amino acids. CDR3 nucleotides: TGTGCCAGCAGTCCTTCGACAGGTAGCACTGAAGCTTTCTTT. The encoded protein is CASSPSTGSTEAFF.